The next 30 T cell receptor beta chains were all read from a single sample in a study of technical replicates of blood from several donors. Clones were sequenced by immunoSEQ multiplex PCR, and TCRdb holds only the in-frame ones, with some missing. The sample records about 73,000 clones, more than 90% being singletons. The sample taken for sequencing was PBMCs. The receptor source for this set is a human donor in good health. Some clones in this sample may be carry-over from other donors' samples.

The chain joins TRBV12-5 to TRBJ1-3; no definite D call. The CDR3 extends over 15 amino acids. Trimming left V 1 base short and J 4 bases short, with 11 bases between. Germline V gene sequence: CDR1 LGHNT, CDR2 FRNRAP. This CDR3 reads CASGLDKMSGNTIYF. The CDR3 DNA reads TGTGCTAGTGGTTTGGACAAAATGTCCGGAAACACCATATATTTT.

In DNA form, the CDR3 reads TGTGCCAGCAGGGGAAATTTCGGCGGGGAAGAGACCCAGTACTTC. Translating gives CASRGNFGGEETQYF. The gene calls are TRBV7-3 and TRBJ2-5, with D maybe TRBD2 (6 bases). The CDR3 covers 15 residues. V lost 6 bases and J lost 3, with 17 bases in between. Germline V gene sequence: CDR1 SGHTA, CDR2 FQGTGA. The variable domain in full, with the rest retrieved from reference TRBV7-3 and TRBJ2-5, is GAGVSQTPSNKVTEKGKYVELRCDPISGHTALYWYRQSLGQGPEFLIYFQGTGAADDSGLPNDRFFAVRPEGSVSTLKIQRTERGDSAVYLCASRGNFGGEETQYFGPGTRLLVL.

The chain is built from TRBV7-9 and TRBJ2-1, with 10 bases fitting TRBD1. The CDR3 has 15 amino acids. J gave up 3 bases and V 3 bases, and 2 bases lay outside the gene matches. Germline V gives CDR1 SEHNR, CDR2 FQNEAQ (reference sequence). The CDR3 region has the DNA TGTGCCAGCAGCTTCGGGACAGGGGACTACAATGAGCAGTTCTTC. This sequence encodes CASSFGTGDYNEQFF.

This clone was seen only once. J is TRBJ2-3 and V is TRBV30; D is possibly TRBD1 (6 bases). Germline V gene sequence: CDR1 GTSNPN, CDR2 SVGIG (reference sequence). This CDR3 is built from 15 residues. The ends were cut back, 0 bases at V and 4 bases at J, with 14 bases in the middle. CDR3 sequence (DNA): TGTGCCTGGAGTGTACGGGGCACAGGGCCAGATACGCAGTATTTT. Amino acid sequence: CAWSVRGTGPDTQYF.

The chain carries TRBV18 and TRBJ2-1, with 10 bases identical to TRBD1. Germline V gene lookup returns CDR1 KGHSH and CDR2 LQKENI. V was clipped by 6 bases and J by 6 bases; unmatched bases: 8. The CDR3 extends over 15 amino acids. CDR3 sequence reads: CASSLRQGASNEQFF. The CDR3 region has the DNA TGTGCCAGCTCTCTCCGACAGGGGGCGTCCAATGAGCAGTTCTTC.

The chain has TRBV28 and TRBJ1-1, with TRBD1 identical over 10 bases. Unmatched junction bases numbered 6, after V lost 6 bases and J lost 11 bases. CDR3 size: 12 residues. Germline V gives CDR1 MDHEN, CDR2 SYDVKM. The CDR3 sequence is CASRTGGTRAFF. The CDR3 DNA is TGTGCCAGCAGGACAGGGGGCACTAGGGCTTTCTTT.

The chain has TRBV10-3 and TRBJ2-1; TRBD2 agrees at 8 bases. Germline loops: CDR1 ENHRY, CDR2 SYGVKD. The CDR3 consists of 15 residues. Trimming at V came to 2 bases and at J to 4 bases, leaving 4 bases not matched to a gene. The CDR3 nucleotides read TGTGCCATCAGTGAGCGGGAGGGCCGATACAATGAGCAGTTCTTC. Its protein product is CAISEREGRYNEQFF.

CDR3 bases: TGTGCCAGCAGCCCTGGACAGGGTAAAGGAAATTCACCCCTCCACTTT. Translating it yields CASSPGQGKGNSPLHF. V is TRBV11-1 and J is TRBJ1-6; the match to TRBD1 covers 8 bases. Germline lookup yields CDR1 SGHAT and CDR2 FQDESV (reference sequence). The CDR3 contains 16 residues. With V trimmed by 5 bases and J by 7 bases, 10 bases remained unmatched.

The chain is built from TRBV6-1 and TRBJ2-1; 9 nucleotides align to TRBD2. The CDR3 covers 16 residues. Germline loops: CDR1 MNHNS, CDR2 SASEGT. After removal of 3 bases from V and 5 bases from J, the junction contained 8 bases not matched to a gene. The CDR3 bases are TGTGCCAGCAGTGAGTTACCTGGGACTAGCCACAATGAGCAGTTCTTC. Its protein is CASSELPGTSHNEQFF.

The V gene is TRBV7-9, the J gene TRBJ2-1, with D tentatively TRBD2 (5 bases). Germline V CDR1 and CDR2: SEHNR, FQNEAQ (reference sequence). This CDR3 is built from 14 residues. With 5 bases removed from V and 6 bases from J, the gap between germline ends came to 14 bases. The CDR3 DNA is TGTGCCAGCAGCCTCCCCGGACTCATCAATGAGCAGTTCTTC. Its protein is CASSLPGLINEQFF.

The rearrangement joins TRBV7-2 to TRBJ1-2; 9 bases agree with TRBD1. CDR3 length: 15 amino acids. J lost 2 bases, V lost 5 bases, and 6 bases had no gene match. Per the germline V gene, CDR1 is SGHTA and CDR2 is FQGNSA. Here the CDR3 DNA reads TGTGCCAGCAGCCCCGGACAGGGGTACAACTATGGCTACACCTTC. Its protein is CASSPGQGYNYGYTF.

The rearrangement joins TRBV7-2 to TRBJ2-4; D might be TRBD1 (6 bases). CDR1 SGHTA and CDR2 FQGNSA come from the germline V gene. The CDR3 extends over 13 amino acids. With 1 base removed from V and 5 bases from J, the gap between germline ends came to 6 bases. Here the CDR3 DNA reads TGTGCCAGCAGCTTAGGACAGGAAAACATTCAGTACTTC. Translation: CASSLGQENIQYF.

This chain connects TRBV11-2 to TRBJ2-2, with TRBD1 identical over 11 bases. V lost 8 bases and J lost 5; bases outside the gene matches: 13. The CDR3 loop spans 17 amino acids. Germline CDR1 is SGHAT and CDR2 is FQNNGV. CDR3 amino acids: CASGARLGTGGTGELFF. In DNA form, the CDR3 reads TGTGCCAGCGGCGCTCGACTCGGGACAGGGGGGACCGGGGAGCTGTTTTTT.

The chain uses TRBV4-3 and TRBJ1-6; 9 nucleotides line up with TRBD1. J gave up 7 bases and V 3 bases, and 4 bases lay outside the gene matches. Germline V gene sequence: CDR1 LGHNA, CDR2 YSLEER. The CDR3 extends over 15 amino acids. In nucleotides, the CDR3 is TGCGCCAGCAGCCAGCCGGACAGGGGAAATTCACCCCTCCACTTT. Translating it yields CASSQPDRGNSPLHF.

The V call is TRBV11-2, the J call TRBJ2-5; 9 bases are a match to TRBD1. V lost 0 bases and J lost 1; bases outside the gene matches: 3. Germline V lookup: CDR1 SGHAT, CDR2 FQNNGV. The CDR3 sequence is 16 residues long. Written as DNA, the CDR3 is TGTGCCAGCAGCTTAGAGACGACAGGGGGCCAAGAGACCCAGTACTTC. This codes for CASSLETTGGQETQYF.

This chain uses TRBV28 with TRBJ2-5; TRBD2 matches 8 bases. The CDR3 is 14 residues long. The V segment lost 3 bases and the J segment 2 bases; nucleotides outside the gene matches: 2. CDR1 and CDR2 (germline): MDHEN, SYDVKM. The CDR3 DNA sequence: TGTGCCAGCAGTTTTCCGGGGGGGCAAGAGACCCAGTACTTC. It specifies CASSFPGGQETQYF.

V usage is TRBV7-3 and J usage is TRBJ2-1; D is unresolved. Germline V gene data show CDR1 as SGHTA and CDR2 as FQGTGA. The CDR3 consists of 13 residues. V lost 1 base and J 9 bases, leaving 10 bases between the germline ends. The CDR3 bases are TGTGCCAGCAGCTTAAATACATTCGCTGAGCAGTTCTTC. This translates into CASSLNTFAEQFF.

The V call is TRBV23-1, the J call TRBJ1-4; TRBD1 is a possible D gene (6 bases). TRBV23-1 qualifies as an ORF whose function is uncertain. CDR3 length equals 15 residues. Deletions cut 4 bases from V and 2 bases from J, with 11 bases between. CDR3 in amino acids: CASSPLTGTNEKLFF. In DNA form, the CDR3 reads TGCGCCAGCAGTCCACTCACAGGGACTAATGAAAAACTGTTTTTT.

The V gene is TRBV21-1, the J gene TRBJ2-3; the table calls TRBD2, which could not be checked here. TRBV21-1 is an annotated pseudogene. This CDR3 has 14 residues. The CDR3 loop reads CASWGTSKADTQYF. In DNA form, the CDR3 reads TGTGCCAGCTGGGGGACTTCCAAGGCAGATACGCAGTATTTT.

The gene calls are TRBV4-1 and TRBJ2-5; TRBD2 matches 9 bases. The V segment lost 1 base and the J segment 5 bases; nucleotides outside the gene matches: 11. The CDR3 totals 17 residues. Germline V gene lookup returns CDR1 MGHRA and CDR2 YSYEKL. CDR3 nucleotide sequence: TGCGCCAGCAGCCAAGCCGCGGGGGGGCTTAGATTGGAGACCCAGTACTTC. This gives the protein CASSQAAGGLRLETQYF.

The CDR3 region has the DNA TGTGCCAGCAGCCCCCGGGACAGGGTTGACGAGCAGTACTTC. It codes for CASSPRDRVDEQYF. This chain connects TRBV7-9 to TRBJ2-7, with 9 bases that match TRBD1. The CDR3 is 14 residues long. CDR1 SEHNR and CDR2 FQNEAQ come from the germline V gene (reference sequence). With 5 bases clipped from V and 5 bases from J, the junction kept 7 bases outside the gene matches. The whole variable domain, filled in from reference TRBV7-9 and TRBJ2-7, reads DTGVSQNPRHKITKRGQNVTFRCDPISEHNRLYWYRQTLGQGPEFLTYFQNEAQLEKSRLLSDRFSAERPKGSFSTLEIQRTEQGDSAMYLCASSPRDRVDEQYFGPGTRLTVT.

The chain joins TRBV27 to TRBJ1-4; the D gene is possibly TRBD1 (5 bases). The CDR3 is made up of 15 amino acids. Trimming removed 3 bases from V and 0 bases from J, with 8 bases in between. Per germline, CDR1 MNHEY and CDR2 SMNVEV (reference sequence). This CDR3 reads CASSFRGATNEKLFF. The CDR3 bases are TGTGCCAGCAGTTTTCGGGGGGCAACTAATGAAAAACTGTTTTTT.

The V gene is TRBV2, the J gene TRBJ2-3; 10 bases agree with TRBD2. Germline CDR1 is SNHLY and CDR2 is FYNNEI. After removal of 5 bases from V and 5 bases from J, the junction contained 7 bases not matched to a gene. The CDR3 length is 15 residues. The CDR3 sequence: CASSPGTSAQDTQYF. The CDR3 bases are TGTGCCAGCAGTCCCGGGACTAGCGCCCAAGATACGCAGTATTTT.

This chain connects TRBV5-4 to TRBJ1-1, with TRBD1 matching 8 bases. Germline V CDR1 and CDR2: SGHNT, YYREEE (reference sequence). This CDR3 region has 14 residues. Losses at the gene ends were 4 bases for V and 0 bases for J; bases not matched to a gene: 2. The chain's CDR3 is CASSKTGVNTEAFF. CDR3 coding DNA: TGTGCCAGCAGCAAGACAGGGGTGAACACTGAAGCTTTCTTT. Full variable domain (missing parts from reference TRBV5-4 and TRBJ1-1): ETGVTQSPTHLIKTRGQQVTLRCSSQSGHNTVSWYQQALGQGPQFIFQYYREEENGRGNFPPRFSGLQFPNYSSELNVNALELDDSALYLCASSKTGVNTEAFFGQGTRLTVV.

This sequence joins TRBV9 and TRBJ2-3; 12 nucleotides line up with TRBD2. The length of the CDR3 is 20 residues. Germline V gene data show CDR1 as SGDLS and CDR2 as YYNGEE. Germline trimming cut 3 bases from V and 0 bases from J; bases unmatched to any gene: 14. The CDR3 is CASSGDGTSGLAPSTDTQYF. The CDR3 nucleotides read TGTGCCAGCAGCGGAGACGGGACTAGCGGGTTAGCCCCTAGCACAGATACGCAGTATTTT.

The chain combines TRBV10-1 with TRBJ2-7; 11 bases align to TRBD2. The length of the CDR3 is 15 residues. Germline assignment: CDR1 WNHNN and CDR2 SYGVQD (reference sequence). Germline trimming cut 5 bases from V and 2 bases from J; bases unmatched to any gene: 5. The DNA for the CDR3 is TGCGCCAGCAGTTCAGGACTAGCGGGCACCTACGAGCAGTACTTC. Its protein is CASSSGLAGTYEQYF.

The chain links TRBV9 to TRBJ2-1, with D possibly matching TRBD1 (5 bases). Trimming shortened V by 4 bases and J by 0 bases, and 11 bases separated the two germline ends. This CDR3 comprises 15 residues. Germline CDR1 and CDR2: SGDLS and YYNGEE. The CDR3 protein is CASSRGGSSYNEQFF. DNA of the CDR3: TGTGCCAGCAGCAGGGGCGGAAGCTCCTACAATGAGCAGTTCTTC.

The rearrangement links TRBV19 to TRBJ2-6; weak D call: TRBD1 (5 bases). Germline V gene data show CDR1 as LNHDA and CDR2 as SQIVND (reference sequence). Between the trimmed V and J ends, which lost 4 bases and 0 bases, there was a span of 10 bases. The CDR3 spans 16 residues. The chain's CDR3 is CASSKGVSSGANVLTF. The DNA for the CDR3 is TGTGCCAGTAGTAAAGGGGTAAGCTCTGGGGCCAACGTCCTGACTTTC.

DNA for the CDR3: TGTGCCAGCTCACCGGACAGGGGGCTGGGCGAGCAGTACTTC. Translated, it gives CASSPDRGLGEQYF. The gene calls are TRBV18 and TRBJ2-7, with 11 nucleotides matching TRBD1. The CDR3 runs 14 residues. Losses at the gene ends were 3 bases for V and 6 bases for J; bases not matched to a gene: 4. Per germline, CDR1 KGHSH and CDR2 LQKENI.

This clone has only one observation. This chain connects TRBV5-8 to TRBJ2-7; no clear D. Germline CDR1 SGHTS, CDR2 YDEGEE. The CDR3 is 19 amino acids. The ends were cut back, 3 bases at V and 0 bases at J, with 25 bases in the middle. CDR3 sequence (DNA): TGTGCCAGCAGCTGTGATCCCCTTGGAGTGGGTCGATGCTCCTACGAGCAGTACTTC. Translating gives CASSCDPLGVGRCSYEQYF.